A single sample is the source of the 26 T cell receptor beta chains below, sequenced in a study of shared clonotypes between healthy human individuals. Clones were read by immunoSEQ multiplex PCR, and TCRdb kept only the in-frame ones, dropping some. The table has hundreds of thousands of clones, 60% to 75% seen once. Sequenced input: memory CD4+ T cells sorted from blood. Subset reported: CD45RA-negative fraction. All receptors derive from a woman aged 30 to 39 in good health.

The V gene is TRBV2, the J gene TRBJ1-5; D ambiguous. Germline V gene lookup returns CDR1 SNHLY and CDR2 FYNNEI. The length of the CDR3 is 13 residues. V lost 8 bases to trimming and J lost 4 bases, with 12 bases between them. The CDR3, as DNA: TGTGCCAGCGCTTCGGAAATGAATCAGCCCCAGCATTTT. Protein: CASASEMNQPQHF.

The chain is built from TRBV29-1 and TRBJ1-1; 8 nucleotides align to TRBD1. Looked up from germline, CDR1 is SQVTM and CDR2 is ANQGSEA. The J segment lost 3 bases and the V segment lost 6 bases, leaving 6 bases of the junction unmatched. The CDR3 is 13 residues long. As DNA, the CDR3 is TGCAGCGTCTCTGGACAGGGACACACTGAAGCTTTCTTT. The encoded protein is CSVSGQGHTEAFF.

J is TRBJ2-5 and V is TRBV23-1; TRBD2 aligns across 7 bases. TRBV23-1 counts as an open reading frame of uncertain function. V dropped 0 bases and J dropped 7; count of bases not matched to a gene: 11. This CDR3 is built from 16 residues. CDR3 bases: TGCGCCAGCAGTCAATCCGGGACTACCGCCTTCGGGACCCAGTACTTC. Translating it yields CASSQSGTTAFGTQYF.

The CDR3 here is CASSLVDEQFF. The CDR3 DNA is TGTGCCAGCAGTTTAGTCGATGAGCAGTTCTTC. The chain uses TRBV28 and TRBJ2-1; D unclear. CDR3 length equals 11 residues. The V end was cut by 2 bases, the J end by 8 bases, with 4 bases between. CDR1 MDHEN and CDR2 SYDVKM come from the germline V gene.

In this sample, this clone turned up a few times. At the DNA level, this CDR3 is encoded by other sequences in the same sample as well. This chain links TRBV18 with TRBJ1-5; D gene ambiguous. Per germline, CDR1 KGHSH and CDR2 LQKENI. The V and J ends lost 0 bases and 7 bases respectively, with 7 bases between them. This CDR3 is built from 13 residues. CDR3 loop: CASSPPGGQPQHF. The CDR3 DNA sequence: TGTGCCAGCTCACCACCAGGCGGACAGCCCCAGCATTTT.

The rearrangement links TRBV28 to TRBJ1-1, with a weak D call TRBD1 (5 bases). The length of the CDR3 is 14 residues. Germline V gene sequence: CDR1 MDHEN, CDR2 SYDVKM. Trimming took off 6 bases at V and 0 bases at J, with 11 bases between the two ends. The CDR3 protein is CASREGRLNTEAFF. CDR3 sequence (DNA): TGTGCCAGCAGGGAGGGACGTCTGAACACTGAAGCTTTCTTT.

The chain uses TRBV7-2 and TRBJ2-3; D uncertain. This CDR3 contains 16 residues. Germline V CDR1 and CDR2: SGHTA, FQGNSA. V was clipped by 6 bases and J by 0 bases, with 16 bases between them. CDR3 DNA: TGTGCCAGCAGGAGAACGTCGACCCTTAGCACAGATACGCAGTATTTT. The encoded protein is CASRRTSTLSTDTQYF.

The CDR3 DNA reads as TGTGCCAGCATGGACAGGGTCACAGATACGCAGTATTTT. Amino acid sequence: CASMDRVTDTQYF. V gene TRBV6-1 combines with J gene TRBJ2-3; 8 bases map to TRBD1. This CDR3 is built from 13 residues. With 7 bases clipped from V and 2 bases from J, the junction kept 2 bases outside the gene matches. Germline V gene sequence: CDR1 MNHNS, CDR2 SASEGT.

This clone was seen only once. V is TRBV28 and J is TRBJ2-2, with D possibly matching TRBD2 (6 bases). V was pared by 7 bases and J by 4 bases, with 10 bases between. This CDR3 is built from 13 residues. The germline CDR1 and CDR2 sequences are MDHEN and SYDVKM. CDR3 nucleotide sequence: TGTGCCAGCACAGCGGGTTCCACCGGGGAGCTGTTTTTT. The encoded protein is CASTAGSTGELFF. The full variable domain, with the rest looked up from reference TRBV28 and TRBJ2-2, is DVKVTQSSRYLVKRTGEKVFLECVQDMDHENMFWYRQDPGLGLRLIYFSYDVKMKEKGDIPEGYSVSREKKERFSLILESASTNQTSMYLCASTAGSTGELFFGEGSRLTVL.

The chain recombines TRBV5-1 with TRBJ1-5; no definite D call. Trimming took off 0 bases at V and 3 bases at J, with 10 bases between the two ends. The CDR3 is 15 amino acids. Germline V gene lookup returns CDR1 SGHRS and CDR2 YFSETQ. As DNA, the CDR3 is TGCGCCAGCAGCTTGGAGGGTTTCGACAATCAGCCCCAGCATTTT. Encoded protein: CASSLEGFDNQPQHF.

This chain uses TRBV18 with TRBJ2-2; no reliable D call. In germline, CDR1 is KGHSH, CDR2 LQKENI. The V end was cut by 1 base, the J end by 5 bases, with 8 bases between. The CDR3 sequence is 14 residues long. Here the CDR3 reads CASSPQPKTGELFF. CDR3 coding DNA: TGTGCCAGCTCACCACAACCCAAAACCGGGGAGCTGTTTTTT.

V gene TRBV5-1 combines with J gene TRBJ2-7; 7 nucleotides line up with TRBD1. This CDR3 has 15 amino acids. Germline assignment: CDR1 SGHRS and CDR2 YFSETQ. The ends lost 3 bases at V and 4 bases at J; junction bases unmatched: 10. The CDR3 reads CASSYGPGTVYEQYF. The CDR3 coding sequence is TGCGCCAGCAGCTATGGACCCGGGACAGTTTACGAGCAGTACTTC.

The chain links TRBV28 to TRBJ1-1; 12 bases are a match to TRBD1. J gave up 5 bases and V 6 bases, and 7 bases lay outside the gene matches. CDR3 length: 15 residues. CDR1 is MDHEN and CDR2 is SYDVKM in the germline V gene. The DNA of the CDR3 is TGTGCCAGCAGCTGGGGACAGGGGGCGATGACTGAAGCTTTCTTT. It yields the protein CASSWGQGAMTEAFF.

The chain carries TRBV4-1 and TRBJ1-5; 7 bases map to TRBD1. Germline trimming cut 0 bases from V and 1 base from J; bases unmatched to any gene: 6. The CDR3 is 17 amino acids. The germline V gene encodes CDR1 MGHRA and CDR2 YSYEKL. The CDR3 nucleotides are TGCGCCAGCAGCCAAGATCAGGGGGGCTGGAGCAATCAGCCCCAGCATTTT. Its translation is CASSQDQGGWSNQPQHF.

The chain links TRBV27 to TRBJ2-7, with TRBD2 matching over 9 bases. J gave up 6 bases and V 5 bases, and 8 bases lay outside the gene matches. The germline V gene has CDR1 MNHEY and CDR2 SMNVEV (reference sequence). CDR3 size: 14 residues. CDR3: CASSRGRASLEQYF. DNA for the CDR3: TGTGCCAGCAGTCGCGGGAGGGCCTCTCTCGAGCAGTACTTC.

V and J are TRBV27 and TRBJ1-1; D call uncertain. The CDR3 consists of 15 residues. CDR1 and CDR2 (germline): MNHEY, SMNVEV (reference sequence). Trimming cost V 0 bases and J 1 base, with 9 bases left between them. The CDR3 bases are TGTGCCAGCAGTTTATCTGGACTGCGGAACACTGAAGCTTTCTTT. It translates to CASSLSGLRNTEAFF.

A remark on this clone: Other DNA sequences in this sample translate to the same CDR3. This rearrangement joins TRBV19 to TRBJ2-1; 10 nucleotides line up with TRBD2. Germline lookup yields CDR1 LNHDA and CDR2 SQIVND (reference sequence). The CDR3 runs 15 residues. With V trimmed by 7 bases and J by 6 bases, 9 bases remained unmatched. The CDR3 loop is CASNPAGGPGNEQFF. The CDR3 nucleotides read TGTGCCAGTAATCCAGCGGGAGGGCCTGGCAATGAGCAGTTCTTC.

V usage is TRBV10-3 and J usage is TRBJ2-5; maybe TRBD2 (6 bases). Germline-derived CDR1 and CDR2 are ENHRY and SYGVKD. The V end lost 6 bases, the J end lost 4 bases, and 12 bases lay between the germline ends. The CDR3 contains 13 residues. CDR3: CAIREQEGETQYF. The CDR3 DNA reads TGTGCCATCAGGGAACAGGAGGGAGAGACCCAGTACTTC.

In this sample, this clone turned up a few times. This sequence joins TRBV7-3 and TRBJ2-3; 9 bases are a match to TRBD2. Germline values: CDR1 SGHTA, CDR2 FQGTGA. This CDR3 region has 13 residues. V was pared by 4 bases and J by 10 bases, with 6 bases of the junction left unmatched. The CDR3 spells CASSSWTSEPQYF. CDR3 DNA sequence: TGTGCCAGCAGCTCCTGGACTAGCGAGCCGCAGTATTTT.

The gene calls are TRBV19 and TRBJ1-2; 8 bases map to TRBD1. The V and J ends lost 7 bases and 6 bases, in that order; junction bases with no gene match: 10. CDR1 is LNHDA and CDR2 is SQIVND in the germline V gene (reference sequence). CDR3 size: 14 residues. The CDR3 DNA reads TGTGCCAGTACCCCGACAGGGGACCCGCATGGCTACACCTTC. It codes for CASTPTGDPHGYTF.

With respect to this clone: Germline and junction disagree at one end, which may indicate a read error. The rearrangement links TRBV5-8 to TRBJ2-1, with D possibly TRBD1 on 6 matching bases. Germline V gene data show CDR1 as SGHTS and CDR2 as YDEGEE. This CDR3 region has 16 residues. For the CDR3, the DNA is TGTGCCAGCACCGCTTGGGGGACATCCCAGAGGCATGAGCAGCTCTTC. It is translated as CASTAWGTSQRHEQLF.

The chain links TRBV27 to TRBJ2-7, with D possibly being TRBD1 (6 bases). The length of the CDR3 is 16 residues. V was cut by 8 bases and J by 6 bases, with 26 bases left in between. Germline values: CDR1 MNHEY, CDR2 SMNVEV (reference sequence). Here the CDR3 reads CASSTYEGVRVVEQYF. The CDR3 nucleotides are TGTGCCAGCTCCACCTATGAGGGGGTTAGGGTGGTCGAGCAGTACTTC.

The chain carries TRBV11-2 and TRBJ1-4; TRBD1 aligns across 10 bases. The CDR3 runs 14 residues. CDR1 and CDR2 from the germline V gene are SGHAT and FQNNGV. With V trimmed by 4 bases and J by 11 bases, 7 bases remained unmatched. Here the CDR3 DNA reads TGTGCCAGCAGCTCGAGGACAGGGGGAGGGAAACTGTTTTTT. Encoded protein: CASSSRTGGGKLFF. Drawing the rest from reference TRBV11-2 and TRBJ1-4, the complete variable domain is EAGVAQSPRYKIIEKRQSVAFWCNPISGHATLYWYQQILGQGPKLLIQFQNNGVVDDSQLPKDRFSAERLKGVDSTLKIQPAKLEDSAVYLCASSSRTGGGKLFFGSGTQLSVL.

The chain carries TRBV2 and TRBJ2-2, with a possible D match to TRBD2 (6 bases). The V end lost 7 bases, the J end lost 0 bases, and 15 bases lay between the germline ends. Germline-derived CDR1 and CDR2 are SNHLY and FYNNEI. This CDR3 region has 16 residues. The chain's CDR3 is CASKAVAGTNTGELFF. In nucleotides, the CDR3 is TGTGCCAGCAAAGCTGTTGCGGGAACGAACACCGGGGAGCTGTTTTTT.

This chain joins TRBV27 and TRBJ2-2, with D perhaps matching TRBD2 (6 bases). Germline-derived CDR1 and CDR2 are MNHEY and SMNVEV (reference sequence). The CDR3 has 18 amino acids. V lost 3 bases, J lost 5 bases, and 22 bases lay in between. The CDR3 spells CASSFGRVLEGRTGELFF. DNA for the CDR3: TGTGCCAGCAGTTTCGGCAGGGTGCTAGAGGGGAGGACCGGGGAGCTGTTTTTT.

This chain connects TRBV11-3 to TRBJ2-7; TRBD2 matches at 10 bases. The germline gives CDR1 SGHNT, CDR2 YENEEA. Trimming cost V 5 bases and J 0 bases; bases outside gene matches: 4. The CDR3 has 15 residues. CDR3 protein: CASSPRLAGSYEQYF. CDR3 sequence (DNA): TGTGCCAGCAGCCCCAGACTAGCGGGCTCCTACGAGCAGTACTTC.